Listed here are 18 T cell receptor beta chains from one sample, sequenced in a study of blood T cell repertoires in COVID-19. This table comes from immunoSEQ multiplex PCR, and its TCRdb copy is limited to in-frame clones, with some not included. This table holds 110,000 to 150,000 clones, roughly 84% found once. The sample comprised peripheral blood. The receptor set was obtained from a man between 60 and 75 years old with active or convalescent COVID-19.

The J gene is TRBJ1-6, the V gene TRBV27; D is uncertain. In germline, CDR1 is MNHEY, CDR2 SMNVEV (reference sequence). Trimming pared 10 bases from V and 0 bases from J, leaving 16 bases between. The CDR3 has 16 residues. The CDR3 DNA reads as TGTGCCATCAACGAGACATGTAGCTCCTATAATTCACCCCTCCACTTT. It is translated as CAINETCSSYNSPLHF.

The chain joins TRBV19 to TRBJ2-3; no firm D call. CDR1 and CDR2 (germline): LNHDA, SQIVND (reference sequence). The CDR3 spans 13 residues. Between the trimmed V and J ends, which lost 6 bases and 4 bases, there was a span of 11 bases. The CDR3 DNA reads as TGTGCCAGTAGGTCCACACAGTCAGATACGCAGTATTTT. Protein: CASRSTQSDTQYF.

This clone was seen once. The chain combines TRBV5-6 with TRBJ1-5; weak D call: TRBD1 (5 bases). The CDR3 consists of 14 residues. Trimming left V 1 base short and J 3 bases short, with 8 bases between. Germline loops: CDR1 SGHDT, CDR2 YYEEEE. The CDR3 reads CASSLQGINQPQHF. The CDR3 DNA reads TGTGCCAGCAGCTTGCAGGGTATCAATCAGCCCCAGCATTTT. Full variable domain (outside the CDR3, taken from reference TRBV5-6 and TRBJ1-5): DAGVTQSPTHLIKTRGQQVTLRCSPKSGHDTVSWYQQALGQGPQFIFQYYEEEERQRGNFPDRFSGHQFPNYSSELNVNALLLGDSALYLCASSLQGINQPQHFGDGTRLSIL.

The chain recombines TRBV5-1 with TRBJ2-5, with 8 bases matching TRBD1. Germline CDR1 SGHRS, CDR2 YFSETQ. This CDR3 spans 17 amino acids. V was pared by 0 bases and J by 1 base, with 8 bases of the junction left unmatched. CDR3 DNA sequence: TGCGCCAGCAGCTTGGACGGGACAGGTTTCCTCCAAGAGACCCAGTACTTC. Translated, it gives CASSLDGTGFLQETQYF. Full variable domain (rest looked up from reference TRBV5-1 and TRBJ2-5): KAGVTQTPRYLIKTRGQQVTLSCSPISGHRSVSWYQQTPGQGLQFLFEYFSETQRNKGNFPGRFSGRQFSNSRSEMNVSTLELGDSALYLCASSLDGTGFLQETQYFGPGTRLLVL.

The genes are TRBV19 and TRBJ1-1, with D uncertain. The CDR3 spans 13 residues. In germline, CDR1 is LNHDA, CDR2 SQIVND (reference sequence). V was trimmed by 7 bases and J by 4 bases, leaving 13 bases between them. The CDR3 loop is CASTEMSGTEAFF. The CDR3 nucleotides are TGTGCCAGTACAGAAATGTCGGGCACTGAAGCTTTCTTT.

This rearrangement joins TRBV11-2 to TRBJ1-5; D gene unclear. The germline gives CDR1 SGHAT, CDR2 FQNNGV. V was cut by 4 bases and J by 9 bases, with 13 bases left in between. This CDR3 spans 13 amino acids. CDR3 DNA: TGTGCCAGCAGCTCGTTGCGGGAACGGCCCCAGCATTTT. The encoded protein is CASSSLRERPQHF.

This clone came up a few times. This chain joins TRBV11-2 and TRBJ1-6; D not certain. Germline-derived CDR1 and CDR2 are SGHAT and FQNNGV. Trimming took 0 bases from V and 10 from J, leaving 10 bases between them. The CDR3 consists of 14 residues. This CDR3 reads CASSLDPGYSPLHF. CDR3 sequence (DNA): TGTGCCAGCAGCTTAGATCCGGGTTACTCACCCCTCCACTTT.

The gene calls are TRBV6-5 and TRBJ2-1, with 10 bases matching TRBD2. With 7 bases clipped from V and 8 bases from J, the junction kept 8 bases outside the gene matches. The CDR3 has 14 residues. The germline V gene has CDR1 MNHEY and CDR2 SVGAGI. The CDR3 nucleotides are TGTGCCAGCAAGCAGCGGGGGGGCCGGGATGAGCAGTTCTTC. Its protein product is CASKQRGGRDEQFF.

The chain is built from TRBV18 and TRBJ1-6, with D perhaps matching TRBD1 (5 bases). The CDR3 has 13 amino acids. CDR1 KGHSH and CDR2 LQKENI come from the germline V gene. V lost 6 bases, J lost 6 bases, and 9 bases lay in between. The CDR3 here is CASSPDSNSPLHF. The CDR3, as DNA: TGTGCCAGCTCCCCTGACAGTAATTCACCCCTCCACTTT.

The chain couples TRBV10-2 to TRBJ2-7; possible D gene TRBD2, 6 bases. This CDR3 spans 14 amino acids. Trimming pared 4 bases from V and 1 base from J, leaving 11 bases between. CDR1 is WSHSY and CDR2 is SAAADI in the germline V gene. For the CDR3, the DNA is TGCGCCAGCAGTGGGCTAGCGAGTTCCTACGAGCAGTACTTC. Translating gives CASSGLASSYEQYF.

This clone was detected once. This chain links TRBV12-5 with TRBJ1-2, with 9 bases lining up with TRBD1. The V segment lost 5 bases and the J segment 5 bases; nucleotides outside the gene matches: 6. Germline V lookup: CDR1 LGHNT, CDR2 FRNRAP. This CDR3 has 14 residues. This CDR3 is CASGAGTGMYGYTF. In nucleotides, the CDR3 is TGTGCTAGTGGTGCAGGGACAGGGATGTATGGCTACACCTTC.

The rearrangement links TRBV15 to TRBJ1-2; D remains unclear. The CDR3 runs 13 residues. The germline CDR1 and CDR2 sequences are LNHNV and YYDKDF (reference sequence). Trimming left V 0 bases short and J 7 bases short, with 9 bases between. The chain's CDR3 is CATSRDPSFGYTF. The CDR3 DNA reads as TGTGCCACCAGCAGAGATCCTTCTTTTGGCTACACCTTC.

The genes are TRBV12-3 or TRBV12-4 and TRBJ1-1; no clear D gene. The CDR3 sequence is 11 residues long. Trimming took off 4 bases at V and 7 bases at J, with 7 bases between the two ends. CDR3 loop: CASSSDVEAFF. The CDR3 nucleotides read TGTGCCAGCAGTTCAGATGTTGAAGCTTTCTTT.

This chain links TRBV7-2 with TRBJ2-5; 11 positions agree with TRBD2. With V trimmed by 5 bases and J by 5 bases, 10 bases remained unmatched. The CDR3 is made up of 16 amino acids. CDR1 SGHTA and CDR2 FQGNSA come from the germline V gene. CDR3 nucleotide sequence: TGTGCCAGCAGCAGAGGTCTAGCGGGGGGCGAGGAGACCCAGTACTTC. It yields the protein CASSRGLAGGEETQYF.

The CDR3 reads CASSESGGGYGYTF. CDR3 bases: TGTGCCAGCAGTGAATCCGGGGGTGGCTATGGCTACACCTTC. V and J are TRBV25-1 and TRBJ1-2; D might be TRBD1 (5 bases). Looked up from germline, CDR1 is MGHDK and CDR2 is SYGVNS. The CDR3 length is 14 residues. V was trimmed by 1 base and J by 4 bases, leaving 10 bases between them.

The chain joins TRBV10-3 to TRBJ1-5; D perhaps matches TRBD1 (5 bases). This CDR3 contains 16 residues. V lost 2 bases to trimming and J lost 5 bases, with 16 bases between them. Germline V CDR1 and CDR2: ENHRY, SYGVKD. CDR3 protein: CAISEPGHGGDQPQHF. As DNA, the CDR3 is TGTGCCATCAGTGAGCCCGGACACGGGGGGGATCAGCCCCAGCATTTT.

The chain couples TRBV7-2 to TRBJ1-3; TRBD1 matches at 9 bases. The CDR3 has 15 amino acids. J gave up 4 bases and V 4 bases, and 5 bases lay outside the gene matches. Germline V gene data show CDR1 as SGHTA and CDR2 as FQGNSA. The CDR3 protein is CASSSQGAAGNTIYF. CDR3 coding DNA: TGTGCCAGCAGCTCACAGGGGGCAGCAGGAAACACCATATATTTT.

V is TRBV11-3 and J is TRBJ1-1; D might be TRBD1 (5 bases). V gave up 5 bases and J gave up 1 base, with 17 bases separating them. Germline CDR1 and CDR2: SGHNT and YENEEA. The CDR3 has 16 residues. CDR3 in amino acids: CASSGAGGPGNTEAFF. DNA for the CDR3: TGTGCCAGCAGCGGGGCGGGGGGTCCTGGGAACACTGAAGCTTTCTTT.